These 16 T cell receptor beta chains came from one sample sequenced in a study of T cell repertoires in cytomegalovirus infection. MiXCR, run by TCRdb on the reads, gives a single entry per CDR3 protein. Of some 130,000 distinct CDR3 sequences in the sample, more than 30% were seen once. The antigens for these receptors are not known. The source material was CD8+ T cells from cultured PBMCs, sampled from culture after CMV antigen stimulation. The receptors were sampled from a human donor in good health (CMV status not recorded). Some clones in this sample may be carry-over from other donors' samples.

This clonotype was seen a handful of times. CDR3 loop: CASRSGTPRSYEQYF. In DNA form, the CDR3 reads TGTGCCAGCAGGTCCGGGACCCCTCGATCCTACGAGCAGTACTTC. The chain is built from TRBV7-9 and TRBJ2-7; tentatively, D is TRBD1 or TRBD2 (5 bases each). This CDR3 region has 15 residues. V was cut by 6 bases and J by 1 base, with 16 bases left in between. The germline CDR1 and CDR2 sequences are SEHNR and FQNEAQ (reference sequence).

This clonotype appeared a few times. The chain recombines TRBV7-2 with TRBJ1-1; D is unclear. V was pared by 5 bases and J by 1 base, with 5 bases between. In germline, CDR1 is SGHTA, CDR2 FQGNSA. This CDR3 has 12 residues. CDR3 in DNA: TGTGCCAGCAGCGCGTGGAACACTGAAGCTTTCTTT. This codes for CASSAWNTEAFF.

The V and J genes are TRBV4-2 and TRBJ2-1; TRBD2 might be the D (7 bases). V dropped 3 bases and J dropped 2 bases, with 20 bases sitting between them. Germline CDR1 LGHNA, CDR2 YNFKEQ. The CDR3 runs to 18 residues. The CDR3 DNA reads TGTGCCAGCAGCCAGTATCATGGGGGGGGGGCGCCCTACAATGAGCAGTTCTTC. It translates to CASSQYHGGGAPYNEQFF.

The chain joins TRBV11-3 to TRBJ2-3, with D unresolved. The CDR3 sequence is 15 residues long. Trimming removed 5 bases at V and 0 bases at J, with 12 bases between. CDR1 SGHNT and CDR2 YENEEA come from the germline V gene. CDR3 bases: TGTGCCAGCAGCCCGGACGGGCGAAGCACAGATACGCAGTATTTT. It translates to CASSPDGRSTDTQYF.

The chain joins TRBV5-6 to TRBJ2-7, with 8 nucleotides matching TRBD1. This CDR3 has 13 residues. The trim removed 5 bases at V and 2 bases at J, leaving 3 bases unmatched. Looked up from germline, CDR1 is SGHDT and CDR2 is YYEEEE. The CDR3 DNA sequence: TGTGCCAGCAGAAGGACAGGGCCCTACGAGCAGTACTTC. It codes for CASRRTGPYEQYF.

This clonotype appeared many times. The chain joins TRBV7-9 to TRBJ2-1; 7 nucleotides align to TRBD2. This CDR3 has 13 residues. Trimming at V came to 5 bases and at J to 10 bases, leaving 8 bases not matched to a gene. Germline CDR1 reads SEHNR; CDR2 reads FQNEAQ (reference sequence). The chain's CDR3 is CASSGTTTREQFF. The CDR3 region has the DNA TGTGCCAGCAGCGGGACTACCACAAGGGAGCAGTTCTTC.

This clonotype was counted ten times or more. The J gene is TRBJ2-5, the V gene TRBV7-7, with TRBD2 as a possible D gene (6 bases). The CDR3 runs to 14 residues. V was clipped by 5 bases and J by 4 bases, with 14 bases between them. Germline V gene sequence: CDR1 SSHAT, CDR2 FNYEAQ (reference sequence). CDR3 coding DNA: TGTGCCAGCAGCAGGGGACTCGGTGTAGAGACCCAGTACTTC. Its protein product is CASSRGLGVETQYF.

The sample holds one count of this clonotype. The genes are TRBV12-3 or TRBV12-4 and TRBJ1-6; 9 bases agree with TRBD1. V lost 6 bases, J lost 6 bases, and 3 bases stayed unmatched. The CDR3 consists of 14 residues. The CDR3 DNA reads as TGTGCCAGCAGCGGGACAGGGAGTAATTCACCCCTCCACTTT. Encoded protein: CASSGTGSNSPLHF.

This clonotype was picked up one time. This rearrangement joins TRBV4-1 to TRBJ2-5; D perhaps matches TRBD2 (5 bases). The germline CDR1 and CDR2 sequences are MGHRA and YSYEKL. V was pared by 1 base and J by 7 bases, with 13 bases between. This CDR3 contains 14 residues. Here the CDR3 reads CASSQGVAGGTQYF. The CDR3 DNA reads TGCGCCAGCAGCCAAGGGGTGGCGGGTGGGACCCAGTACTTC.

The chain is built from TRBV2 and TRBJ1-6, with a weak D call TRBD1 (6 bases). CDR3 length equals 14 residues. Germline V gives CDR1 SNHLY, CDR2 FYNNEI. Trimming removed 6 bases from V and 10 bases from J, with 16 bases in between. CDR3 in amino acids: CASRNTGSRSPLHF. The CDR3 DNA reads as TGTGCCAGCAGGAATACAGGGAGTAGGTCACCCCTCCACTTT.

The chain joins TRBV7-2 to TRBJ2-7; 14 nucleotides line up with TRBD2. The length of the CDR3 is 16 residues. The germline V gene has CDR1 SGHTA and CDR2 FQGNSA. Losses at the gene ends were 3 bases for V and 3 bases for J; bases not matched to a gene: 4. The CDR3 DNA is TGTGCCAGCAGCTTCTCGACTAGCGGGGGGGACTACGAGCAGTACTTC. The encoded protein is CASSFSTSGGDYEQYF. Full variable domain (rest looked up from reference TRBV7-2 and TRBJ2-7): GAGVSQSPSNKVTEKGKDVELRCDPISGHTALYWYRQSLGQGLEFLIYFQGNSAPDKSGLPSDRFSAERTGGSVSTLTIQRTQQEDSAVYLCASSFSTSGGDYEQYFGPGTRLTVT.

This rearrangement joins TRBV15 to TRBJ2-5; D could derive from TRBD1 or TRBD2 (5 bases each). Germline CDR1 reads LNHNV; CDR2 reads YYDKDF (reference sequence). The V end lost 8 bases, the J end lost 3 bases, and 10 bases lay between the germline ends. The CDR3 is 12 amino acids. CDR3: CATAGAEETQYF. CDR3 coding DNA: TGTGCCACCGCCGGGGCAGAAGAGACCCAGTACTTC.

The gene calls are TRBV12-3 or TRBV12-4 and TRBJ2-7; 9 nucleotides line up with TRBD1. The J segment lost 5 bases and the V segment lost 4 bases, leaving 6 bases of the junction unmatched. The CDR3 covers 14 residues. CDR3 bases: TGTGCCAGCAGTTCACAGGGGGCTGGGGACGAGCAGTACTTC. Residues: CASSSQGAGDEQYF.

In this sample, this clonotype turned up a few times. The junction departs from the called germline gene at one end, perhaps through a read error. The V and J genes are TRBV20-1 and TRBJ1-3, with D hard to call. The CDR3 length is 13 residues. Germline V gene sequence: CDR1 DFQATT, CDR2 SNEGSKA (reference sequence). In nucleotides, the CDR3 is TGCAGTGCGAGAGTCCTAGGCGGAAACACCATATATTTT. It codes for CSARVLGGNTIYF.

The sample holds many counts of this clonotype. The chain is built from TRBV2 and TRBJ2-7; 9 bases agree with TRBD1. Per the germline V gene, CDR1 is SNHLY and CDR2 is FYNNEI. The CDR3 sequence is 14 residues long. Trimming took 8 bases from V and 5 from J; bases not matched to a gene: 10. The DNA of the CDR3 is TGTGCCAGCGGGATGGGACAGGGTACCCACGAGCAGTACTTC. It is translated as CASGMGQGTHEQYF.

The genes are TRBV11-2 and TRBJ2-7; D is unresolved. This CDR3 spans 15 amino acids. Germline CDR1 SGHAT, CDR2 FQNNGV. The germline V and J ends were trimmed by 0 bases and 5 bases, with 14 bases remaining between them. The CDR3 reads CASSLDLIQGHEQYF. The CDR3 nucleotides are TGTGCCAGCAGCTTAGATCTCATCCAAGGCCACGAGCAGTACTTC.